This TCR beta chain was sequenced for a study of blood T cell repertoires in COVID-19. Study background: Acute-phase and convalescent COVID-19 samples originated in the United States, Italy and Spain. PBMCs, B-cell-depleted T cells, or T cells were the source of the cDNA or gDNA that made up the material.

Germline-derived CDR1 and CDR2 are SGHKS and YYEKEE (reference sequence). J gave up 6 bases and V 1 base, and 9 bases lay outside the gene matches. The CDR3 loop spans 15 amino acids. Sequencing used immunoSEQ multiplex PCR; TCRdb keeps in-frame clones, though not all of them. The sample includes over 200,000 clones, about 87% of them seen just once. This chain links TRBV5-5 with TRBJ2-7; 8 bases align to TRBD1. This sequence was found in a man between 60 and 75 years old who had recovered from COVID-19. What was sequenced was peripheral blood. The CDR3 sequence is CASSLTDRVPLEQYF. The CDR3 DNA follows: TGTGCCAGCAGCTTGACGGACAGGGTCCCGCTCGAGCAGTACTTC.